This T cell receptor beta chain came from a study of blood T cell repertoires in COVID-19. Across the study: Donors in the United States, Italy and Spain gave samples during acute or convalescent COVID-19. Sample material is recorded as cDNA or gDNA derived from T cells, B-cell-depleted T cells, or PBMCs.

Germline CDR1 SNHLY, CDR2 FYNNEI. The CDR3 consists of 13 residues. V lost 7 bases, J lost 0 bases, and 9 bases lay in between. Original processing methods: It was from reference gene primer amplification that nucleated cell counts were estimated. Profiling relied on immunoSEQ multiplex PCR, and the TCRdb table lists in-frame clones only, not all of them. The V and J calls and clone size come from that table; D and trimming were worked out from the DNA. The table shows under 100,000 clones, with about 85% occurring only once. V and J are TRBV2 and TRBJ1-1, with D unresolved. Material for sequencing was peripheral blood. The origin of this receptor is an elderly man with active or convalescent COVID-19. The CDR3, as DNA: TGTGCCAGCACCGGGGAAGTGAACACTGAAGCTTTCTTT. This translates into CASTGEVNTEAFF. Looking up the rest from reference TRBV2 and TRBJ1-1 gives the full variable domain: EPEVTQTPSHQVTQMGQEVILRCVPISNHLYFYWYRQILGQKVEFLVSFYNNEISEKSEIFDDQFSVERPDGSNFTLKIRSTKLEDSAMYFCASTGEVNTEAFFGQGTRLTVV.